These 30 T cell receptor beta chains originate from one sample sequenced in a study. TCRdb passed the reads through MiXCR, listing each CDR3 protein once. Of a few thousand distinct CDR3 sequences detected, around 9.1% appear once; the ten largest clones hold around 33%. The source material was CD4+ T cells from peripheral blood. These receptors all come from a human donor with rheumatoid arthritis.

This clonotype has only a few counts. V and J are TRBV19 and TRBJ2-2; no clear D. The V gene's germline CDR1 is LNHDA and CDR2 SQIVND (reference sequence). Trimming pared 5 bases from V and 0 bases from J, leaving 13 bases between. This CDR3 is 16 amino acids long. The CDR3 protein is CASSYRPGPNTGELFF. The CDR3 nucleotides read TGTGCCAGTAGTTACCGACCAGGCCCGAACACCGGGGAGCTGTTTTTT.

This clonotype counts as medium-sized. The J gene is TRBJ2-3, the V gene TRBV28, with 8 bases that match TRBD2. The CDR3 covers 15 residues. V dropped 5 bases and J dropped 3; count of bases not matched to a gene: 7. Germline CDR1 MDHEN, CDR2 SYDVKM. The CDR3 bases are TGTGCCAGCAGTCCCCCTAGCGGGTTGACAGATACGCAGTATTTT. This codes for CASSPPSGLTDTQYF.

By share, this clonotype counts as medium-sized. The chain carries TRBV29-1 and TRBJ2-7; D could derive from TRBD1 or TRBD2 (5 bases each). The CDR3 length is 13 residues. Trimming removed 7 bases at V and 2 bases at J, with 15 bases between. Germline V lookup: CDR1 SQVTM, CDR2 ANQGSEA. CDR3 nucleotides: TGCAGCGCCCCCGGGGCACCCCCCTACGAGCAGTACTTC. It codes for CSAPGAPPYEQYF.

This clonotype was detected ten times or more. This chain links TRBV28 with TRBJ2-3, with D possibly called TRBD1 or TRBD2 (5 bases each). In germline, CDR1 is MDHEN, CDR2 SYDVKM. Trimming pared 4 bases from V and 4 bases from J, leaving 15 bases between. This CDR3 region has 15 residues. DNA for the CDR3: TGTGCCAGCAGTTCCTCCGGGGCCTCCTCAGATACGCAGTATTTT. It translates to CASSSSGASSDTQYF.

By frequency in the sample, this clonotype is large (0.1 to 1%). This chain connects TRBV12-3 or TRBV12-4 to TRBJ2-5, with D maybe TRBD2 (6 bases). The ends were cut back, 8 bases at V and 6 bases at J, with 13 bases in the middle. CDR3 size: 12 residues. CDR3 sequence: CASGGREKTQYF. DNA for the CDR3: TGTGCCAGCGGGGGACGGGAGAAGACCCAGTACTTC.

The chain couples TRBV5-6 to TRBJ1-4; D uncertain. V dropped 5 bases and J dropped 10 bases, with 18 bases sitting between them. This CDR3 is 14 amino acids long. From germline, CDR1 is SGHDT and CDR2 YYEEEE. In nucleotides, the CDR3 is TGTGCCAGCAGTTCCGACGCCAGCCCGGGAAAACTGTTTTTT. It specifies CASSSDASPGKLFF.

By sample fraction, this clonotype is medium-sized. V gene TRBV7-9 combines with J gene TRBJ1-4, with 7 bases lining up with TRBD1. Germline V gene data show CDR1 as SEHNR and CDR2 as FQNEAQ (reference sequence). This CDR3 is 14 amino acids long. After removal of 5 bases from V and 8 bases from J, the junction contained 8 bases not matched to a gene. DNA for the CDR3: TGTGCCAGCAGCCCCGGACAGGTCGGCGAAAAACTGTTTTTT. This encodes CASSPGQVGEKLFF.

This clonotype is medium-sized. The chain carries TRBV7-2 and TRBJ2-3, with 14 bases fitting TRBD2. Germline V gives CDR1 SGHTA, CDR2 FQGNSA. The V and J ends lost 5 bases and 4 bases, in that order; junction bases with no gene match: 5. The CDR3 length is 16 residues. The CDR3 reads CASSPRLAGGSDTQYF. DNA of the CDR3: TGTGCCAGCAGCCCGAGACTAGCGGGAGGGTCAGATACGCAGTATTTT.

In this sample, this clonotype is medium-sized. J is TRBJ1-6 and V is TRBV6-5; no reliable D call. Germline lookup yields CDR1 MNHEY and CDR2 SVGAGI. The CDR3 runs to 15 residues. Trimming took off 6 bases at V and 7 bases at J, with 16 bases between the two ends. The CDR3 sequence: CASREGGIGNSPLHF. The CDR3 region has the DNA TGTGCCAGCAGAGAGGGAGGGATCGGGAATTCACCCCTCCACTTT.

As to this clonotype: A far larger clone lies a single base away; this is likely a read error. The chain carries TRBV20-1 and TRBJ2-7, with a tentative D call TRBD2 (6 bases). The CDR3 has 15 amino acids. The germline CDR1 and CDR2 sequences are DFQATT and SNEGSKA (reference sequence). Trimming removed 3 bases from V and 7 bases from J, with 22 bases in between. Here the CDR3 DNA reads TGCAGTGCTAGGTCCCCGGGTCAGCTGGGACTTGAGCAGTACTTC. Its protein is CSARSPGQLGLEQYF.

This clonotype was detected ten times or more. The chain combines TRBV11-2 with TRBJ2-3; no clear D gene. The CDR3 is 12 amino acids. V was cut by 5 bases and J by 4 bases, with 7 bases left in between. The germline CDR1 and CDR2 sequences are SGHAT and FQNNGV. The CDR3 DNA reads TGTGCCAGCAGCGCAGCCTCAGATACGCAGTATTTT. It is translated as CASSAASDTQYF.

With regard to this clonotype: Given a much more abundant clone one base away, this may be a read error. This rearrangement joins TRBV7-9 to TRBJ2-1; D gene unclear. The CDR3 sequence is 15 residues long. Looked up from germline, CDR1 is SEHNR and CDR2 is FQNEAQ (reference sequence). The V and J ends lost 5 bases and 10 bases respectively, with 21 bases between them. The CDR3 bases are TGTGCCAGCAGCCCTAATATAGACACCCGTTGGGAGCAGTTCTTC. Its translation: CASSPNIDTRWEQFF.

The V and J genes are TRBV29-1 and TRBJ2-7, with D perhaps matching TRBD2 (6 bases). CDR1 and CDR2 from the germline V gene are SQVTM and ANQGSEA. This CDR3 is 12 amino acids long. Trimming pared 5 bases from V and 6 bases from J, leaving 14 bases between. The CDR3 region has the DNA TGCAGCGTTCTAGGGGAGGCGGGCGAGCAGTACTTC. It yields the protein CSVLGEAGEQYF.

This clonotype qualifies as medium-sized. The rearrangement joins TRBV5-1 to TRBJ2-3; possibly TRBD1 or TRBD2 for D (5 bases each). Germline V gene data show CDR1 as SGHRS and CDR2 as YFSETQ. V lost 6 bases and J lost 0, with 11 bases in between. This CDR3 is 14 amino acids long. Here the CDR3 reads CASNQGTSTDTQYF. In nucleotides, the CDR3 is TGCGCCAGCAATCAAGGGACGAGCACAGATACGCAGTATTTT.

In this sample, this clonotype turned up many times. The genes are TRBV20-1 and TRBJ2-1; the match to TRBD2 covers 12 bases. The CDR3 consists of 15 residues. Germline trimming cut 6 bases from V and 2 bases from J; bases unmatched to any gene: 5. The V gene's germline CDR1 is DFQATT and CDR2 SNEGSKA (reference sequence). The CDR3 coding sequence is TGCAGTGCCCCTAGCGGGGGGGTCACCTACAATGAGCAGTTCTTC. Translated, it gives CSAPSGGVTYNEQFF.

This clonotype was observed a few times. The gene calls are TRBV28 and TRBJ2-5; D is ambiguous. V gave up 4 bases and J gave up 2 bases, with 5 bases separating them. Germline assignment: CDR1 MDHEN and CDR2 SYDVKM. The CDR3 loop spans 12 amino acids. The CDR3 here is CASSSAQETQYF. The CDR3 DNA reads TGTGCCAGCAGTTCAGCTCAAGAGACCCAGTACTTC.

By sample fraction, this clonotype is medium-sized. DNA of the CDR3: TGTGCCAGCAGCTTGGGGACAGCTAACTATGGCTACACCTTC. This translates into CASSLGTANYGYTF. V is TRBV7-2 and J is TRBJ1-2; TRBD1 matches at 7 bases. From germline, CDR1 is SGHTA and CDR2 FQGNSA. Germline trimming cut 3 bases from V and 0 bases from J; bases unmatched to any gene: 1. This CDR3 contains 14 residues.

By proportion, this clonotype is medium-sized. The chain is built from TRBV20-1 and TRBJ2-1, with a weak D call TRBD2 (6 bases). The germline V gene encodes CDR1 DFQATT and CDR2 SNEGSKA (reference sequence). Trimming removed 0 bases from V and 5 bases from J, with 14 bases in between. The CDR3 runs to 15 residues. CDR3 sequence: CSARDPTSLDNEQFF. The CDR3 coding sequence is TGCAGTGCTAGAGATCCTACTAGCTTGGACAATGAGCAGTTCTTC.

This clonotype is medium-sized within its sample. The rearrangement uses TRBV29-1 and TRBJ1-3; TRBD1 matches 7 bases. J lost 0 bases, V lost 5 bases, and 4 bases had no gene match. Germline values: CDR1 SQVTM, CDR2 ANQGSEA. This CDR3 has 14 amino acids. This CDR3 is CSVLDRVSGNTIYF. Written as DNA, the CDR3 is TGCAGCGTTTTAGACAGGGTCTCTGGAAACACCATATATTTT.

In its sample, this clonotype is medium-sized (0.01 to 0.1%). The chain combines TRBV6-1 with TRBJ2-7; 8 nucleotides match TRBD1. The CDR3 is 14 residues long. Germline V lookup: CDR1 MNHNS, CDR2 SASEGT. The trim removed 7 bases at V and 2 bases at J, leaving 7 bases unmatched. CDR3 loop: CASKMGQAAYEQYF. The CDR3 DNA reads TGTGCCAGCAAGATGGGACAGGCCGCCTACGAGCAGTACTTC.

By proportion, this clonotype is medium-sized (0.01 to 0.1%). J is TRBJ2-3 and V is TRBV5-6; no reliable D call. V gave up 1 base and J gave up 0 bases, with 15 bases separating them. Germline loops: CDR1 SGHDT, CDR2 YYEEEE. The CDR3 has 17 amino acids. The chain's CDR3 is CASSLWTRRGSTDTQYF. CDR3 in DNA: TGTGCCAGCAGCTTGTGGACCCGTCGCGGAAGCACAGATACGCAGTATTTT.

This clonotype is termed medium-sized. V is TRBV29-1 and J is TRBJ1-2; 9 positions match TRBD1. V lost 0 bases to trimming and J lost 4 bases; unmatched junction nucleotides: 6. Germline V gene sequence: CDR1 SQVTM, CDR2 ANQGSEA. This CDR3 has 15 residues. CDR3: CSVEEQGALSYGYTF. In DNA, the CDR3 is TGCAGCGTTGAAGAACAGGGGGCCCTCTCCTATGGCTACACCTTC.

This clonotype is judged medium-sized. V usage is TRBV4-2 and J usage is TRBJ2-2, with TRBD2 matching over 12 bases. J was trimmed by 3 bases and V by 3 bases; bases with no gene match: 2. This CDR3 is built from 16 residues. Per germline, CDR1 LGHNA and CDR2 YNFKEQ. The CDR3, as DNA: TGTGCCAGCAGCCATCGACTAGCGGGGGACACCGGGGAGCTGTTTTTT. This encodes CASSHRLAGDTGELFF.

Details on this clonotype: A read error likely explains this, since a far larger clone differs by one base. This chain connects TRBV6-1 to TRBJ2-5; possibly TRBD2 for D (5 bases). This CDR3 comprises 15 residues. CDR1 is MNHNS and CDR2 is SASEGT in the germline V gene. The CDR3 is CASSSPTGYQETQDF. In DNA form, the CDR3 reads TGTGCCAGCAGTTCCCCCACGGGGTACCAAGAGACCCAGGACTTC.

This clonotype occurred a few times. The DNA for the CDR3 is TGTGCCAGTAGTAGGTTGAATCCGAGCAATCAGCCCCAGCATTTT. Protein: CASSRLNPSNQPQHF. The rearrangement uses TRBV19 and TRBJ1-5; D unclear. This CDR3 is 15 amino acids long. Between the trimmed V and J ends, which lost 4 bases and 1 base, there was a span of 11 bases. CDR1 is LNHDA and CDR2 is SQIVND in the germline V gene (reference sequence).

This clonotype occurred a few times. The chain has TRBV20-1 and TRBJ2-2; 8 nucleotides match TRBD2. Trimming at V came to 0 bases and at J to 1 base, leaving 10 bases not matched to a gene. Germline V CDR1 and CDR2: DFQATT, SNEGSKA (reference sequence). The CDR3 covers 18 residues. Here the CDR3 reads CSARDPGGTSGNTGELFF. In DNA, the CDR3 is TGCAGTGCTAGAGACCCCGGAGGAACTAGCGGGAACACCGGGGAGCTGTTTTTT.

This clonotype counts as medium-sized. The V gene is TRBV20-1, the J gene TRBJ2-7; 7 bases match TRBD1. CDR3 length: 14 residues. V dropped 0 bases and J dropped 3; count of bases not matched to a gene: 5. The V gene's germline CDR1 is DFQATT and CDR2 SNEGSKA (reference sequence). The CDR3 sequence is CSAREPGQHYEQYF. Written as DNA, the CDR3 is TGCAGTGCTAGAGAACCGGGACAGCACTACGAGCAGTACTTC.

By sample fraction, this clonotype is medium-sized. V usage is TRBV3-1 and J usage is TRBJ2-1, with 8 nucleotides matching TRBD2. With 6 bases clipped from V and 7 bases from J, the junction kept 11 bases outside the gene matches. This CDR3 contains 15 residues. Germline V gene sequence: CDR1 LGHDT, CDR2 YNNKEL (reference sequence). CDR3 amino acids: CASRSLLAEGNEQFF. The CDR3 nucleotides read TGTGCCAGCAGGTCCCTACTAGCGGAGGGGAATGAGCAGTTCTTC.

This clonotype was seen a single time. At one end, the junction sequence differs from germline, possibly due to a read error. This chain links TRBV19 with TRBJ1-2; D might be TRBD1 (5 bases). The CDR3 consists of 14 residues. In germline, CDR1 is LNHDA, CDR2 SQIVND (reference sequence). CDR3 sequence: CATSKGRLGDGCTF. The CDR3 coding sequence is TGTGCCACCTCAAAGGGACGCCTGGGAGATGGCTGCACCTTC.

Sample share makes this clonotype medium-sized. The J gene is TRBJ2-2, the V gene TRBV20-1; D may be TRBD1 (8 bases). CDR1 is DFQATT and CDR2 is SNEGSKA in the germline V gene (reference sequence). The ends were cut back, 3 bases at V and 2 bases at J, with 13 bases in the middle. The CDR3 loop spans 15 amino acids. The CDR3 reads CSARGGTGNTGELFF. The CDR3 nucleotides read TGCAGTGCTAGGGGGGGGACAGGCAACACCGGGGAGCTGTTTTTT.